Below are 2 T cell receptor beta chains sequenced from a single sample in a study of memory CD4+ T cells and cytomegalovirus serostatus. The sort gate was single viable CD3+CD4+CD8-CD45RO+ cells for memory CD4+ T cells. The assay was immunoSEQ multiplex PCR, and TCRdb's table has in-frame clones only and misses some. This table has about 44,000 clones, 70% to 80% appearing once. Sequenced input: memory CD4+ T cells from blood. The receptors were sampled from an adult in good health and CMV-seronegative.

The chain employs TRBV5-4 and TRBJ2-1; 9 bases match TRBD2. From germline, CDR1 is SGHNT and CDR2 YYREEE (reference sequence). The CDR3 totals 16 residues. V was pared by 1 base and J by 6 bases, with 8 bases of the junction left unmatched. In nucleotides, the CDR3 is TGTGCCAGCAGCTTGAACGCGGGAGGGCAAGGCAATGAGCAGTTCTTC. Translated: CASSLNAGGQGNEQFF.

On this clone itself: Likely a read error: the CDR3 ends without its conserved phenylalanine or tryptophan. The DNA is left out, because the CDR3 cannot be placed on it with certainty; the CDR3 is given as TCRdb lists it. The CDR3 loop reads CASSPGPGTSGIGGGLV. This chain joins TRBV5-5 and TRBJ2-4; the table's D call TRBD2 went unverified against the DNA. CDR1 and CDR2 from the germline V gene are SGHKS and YYEKEE (reference sequence). The CDR3 region is 17 residues in length, termini included.